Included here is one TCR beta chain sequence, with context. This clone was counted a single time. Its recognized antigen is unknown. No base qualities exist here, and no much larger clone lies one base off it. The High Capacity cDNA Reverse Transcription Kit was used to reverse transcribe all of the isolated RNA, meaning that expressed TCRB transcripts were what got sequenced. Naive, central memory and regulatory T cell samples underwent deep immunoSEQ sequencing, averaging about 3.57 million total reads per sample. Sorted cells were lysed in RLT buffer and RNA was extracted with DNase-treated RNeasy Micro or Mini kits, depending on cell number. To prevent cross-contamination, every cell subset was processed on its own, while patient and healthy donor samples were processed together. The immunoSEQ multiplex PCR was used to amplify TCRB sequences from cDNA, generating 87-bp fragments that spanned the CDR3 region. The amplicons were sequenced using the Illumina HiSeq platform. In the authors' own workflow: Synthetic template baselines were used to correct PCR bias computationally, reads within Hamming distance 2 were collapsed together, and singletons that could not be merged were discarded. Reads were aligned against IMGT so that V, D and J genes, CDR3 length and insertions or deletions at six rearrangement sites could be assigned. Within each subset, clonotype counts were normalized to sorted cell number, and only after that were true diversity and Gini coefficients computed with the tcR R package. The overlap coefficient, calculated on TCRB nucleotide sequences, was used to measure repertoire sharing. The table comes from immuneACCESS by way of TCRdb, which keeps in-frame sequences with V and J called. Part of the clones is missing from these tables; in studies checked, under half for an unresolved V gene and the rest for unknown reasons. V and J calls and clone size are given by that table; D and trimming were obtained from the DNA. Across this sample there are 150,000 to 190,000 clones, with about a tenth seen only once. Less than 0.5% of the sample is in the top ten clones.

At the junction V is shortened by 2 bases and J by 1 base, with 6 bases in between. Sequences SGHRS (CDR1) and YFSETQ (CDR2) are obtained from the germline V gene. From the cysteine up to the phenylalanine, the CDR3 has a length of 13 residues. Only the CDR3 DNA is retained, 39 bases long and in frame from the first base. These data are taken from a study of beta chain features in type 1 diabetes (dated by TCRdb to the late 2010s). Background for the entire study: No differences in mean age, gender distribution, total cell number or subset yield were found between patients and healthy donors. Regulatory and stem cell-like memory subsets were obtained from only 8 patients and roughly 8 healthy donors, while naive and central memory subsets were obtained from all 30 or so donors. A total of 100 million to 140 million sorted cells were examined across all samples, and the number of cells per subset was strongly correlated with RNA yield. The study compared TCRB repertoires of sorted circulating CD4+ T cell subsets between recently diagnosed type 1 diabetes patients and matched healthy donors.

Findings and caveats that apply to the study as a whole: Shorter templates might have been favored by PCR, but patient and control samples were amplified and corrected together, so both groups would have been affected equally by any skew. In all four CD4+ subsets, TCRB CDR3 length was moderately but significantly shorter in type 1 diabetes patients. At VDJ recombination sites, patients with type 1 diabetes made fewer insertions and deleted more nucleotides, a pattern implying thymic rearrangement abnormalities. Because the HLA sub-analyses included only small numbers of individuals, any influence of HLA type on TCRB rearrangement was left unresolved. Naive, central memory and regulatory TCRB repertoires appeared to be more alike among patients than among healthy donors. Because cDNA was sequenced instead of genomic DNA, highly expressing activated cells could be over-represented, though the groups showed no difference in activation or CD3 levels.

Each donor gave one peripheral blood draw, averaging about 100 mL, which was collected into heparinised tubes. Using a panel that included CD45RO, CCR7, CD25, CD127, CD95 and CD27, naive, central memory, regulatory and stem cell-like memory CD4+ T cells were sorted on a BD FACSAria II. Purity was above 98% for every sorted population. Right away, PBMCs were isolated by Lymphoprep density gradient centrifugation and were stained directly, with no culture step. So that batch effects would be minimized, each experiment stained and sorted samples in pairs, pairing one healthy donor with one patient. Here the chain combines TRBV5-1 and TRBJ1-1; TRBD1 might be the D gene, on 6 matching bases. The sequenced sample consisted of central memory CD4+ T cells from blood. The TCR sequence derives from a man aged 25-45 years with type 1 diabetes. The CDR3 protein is CASSLQGNTEAFF. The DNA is TGCGCCAGCAGCTTACAGGGGAACACTGAAGCTTTCTTT.